This T cell receptor (beta chain) was sequenced during a study of T cells in Graves' hyperthyroidism and ophthalmopathy. The CDR3 regions of TCR beta were amplified from RNA transcripts. When the TCR CDR3 underwent first-round RT-PCR, the HTBI primer set was used. TCRdb called the multiplex PCR reads again in MiXCR, with one record for every CDR3 protein. The table lists over 650,000 distinct CDR3 sequences, 15% to 20% of them singletons, with around 7.7% in the top ten. Ten or more counts support this clonotype. Fresh peripheral blood, roughly 10 ml, was the source of the PBMCs. The CDR3 consists of 12 residues. Germline V gene data show CDR1 as MDHEN and CDR2 as SYDVKM. Trimming removed 4 bases from V and 5 bases from J, with 9 bases in between.

This receptor was taken from a young man with Graves' hyperthyroidism. The sequenced sample consisted of blood. The chain links TRBV28 to TRBJ2-7; unclear D gene. CDR3 DNA: TGTGCCAGCAGTTCCCCTGTGAACGAGCAGTACTTC. Protein sequence: CASSSPVNEQYF.